A selection of T cell receptor beta chains follows, all from one sample in a study of shared clonotypes between healthy human individuals. Libraries were prepared by immunoSEQ multiplex PCR; TCRdb keeps only in-frame clonotypes and omits some of them. This table has some 530,000 clones, 70% to 80% appearing once. The sample comprised PBMCs. These receptors were obtained from a woman between 35 and 50 years old in good health. Some clones in this sample may be carry-over from other donors' samples. The CDR3 runs from the conserved cysteine through the conserved F or W. D genes are given only for firm matches. Clone size is not always given. Where it is, it says once, few, many or a class for expanded clones.

j_gene: TRBJ2-7
abundance: once
v_gene: TRBV6-1
d_gene: NA
CDR3aa: CASSEAAPRDEQYF
CDR3nt: TGTGCCAGCAGTGAAGCGGCCCCTAGGGACGAGCAGTACTTC

j_gene: TRBJ2-3
abundance: NA
v_gene: TRBV2
d_gene: TRBD1
CDR3aa: CASSDMRTGPTDTQYF
CDR3nt: TGTGCCAGCAGTGATATGAGGACAGGGCCCACAGATACGCAGTATTTT

j_gene: TRBJ2-2
abundance: NA
v_gene: TRBV6-6
d_gene: TRBD2
CDR3aa: CASSSLAGGGELFF
CDR3nt: TGTGCCAGCAGCTCCCTAGCGGGAGGCGGGGAGCTGTTTTTT

j_gene: TRBJ2-3
abundance: NA
v_gene: TRBV7-2
d_gene: TRBD2
CDR3aa: CASSSTSVVHTDTQYF
CDR3nt: TGTGCCAGCAGCTCGACTAGCGTGGTACACACAGATACGCAGTATTTT

j_gene: TRBJ2-7
abundance: NA
v_gene: TRBV10-3
d_gene: NA
CDR3aa: CAISGGDSIYEQYF
CDR3nt: TGTGCCATCAGCGGGGGGGACAGTATCTACGAGCAGTACTTC

j_gene: TRBJ2-1
abundance: NA
v_gene: TRBV7-8
d_gene: TRBD2
CDR3aa: CASSLASGTYNEQFF
CDR3nt: TGTGCCAGCAGCTTAGCTAGCGGGACCTACAATGAGCAGTTCTTC

j_gene: TRBJ2-1
abundance: few
v_gene: TRBV9
d_gene: TRBD2
CDR3aa: CASSVEPSGNQNEQFF
CDR3nt: TGTGCCAGCAGCGTAGAACCTAGCGGGAACCAGAATGAGCAGTTCTTC

j_gene: TRBJ2-5
abundance: NA
v_gene: TRBV10-2
d_gene: TRBD1
CDR3aa: CASSERGTGVETQYF
CDR3nt: TGCGCCAGCAGTGAGAGGGGTACAGGGGTAGAGACCCAGTACTTC

j_gene: TRBJ2-5
abundance: NA
v_gene: TRBV7-3
d_gene: NA
CDR3aa: CASSQGPQGGTQYF
CDR3nt: TGTGCCAGCAGCCAGGGACCACAAGGAGGGACCCAGTACTTC

j_gene: TRBJ2-7
abundance: NA
v_gene: TRBV28
d_gene: NA
CDR3aa: CASFRAPYEQYF
CDR3nt: TGTGCCAGCTTCCGGGCCCCCTACGAGCAGTACTTC

j_gene: TRBJ1-3
abundance: few
v_gene: TRBV2
d_gene: NA
CDR3aa: CASSRSGGVSGNTIYF
CDR3nt: TGTGCCAGCTCCCGAAGCGGCGGGGTCTCTGGAAACACCATATATTTT